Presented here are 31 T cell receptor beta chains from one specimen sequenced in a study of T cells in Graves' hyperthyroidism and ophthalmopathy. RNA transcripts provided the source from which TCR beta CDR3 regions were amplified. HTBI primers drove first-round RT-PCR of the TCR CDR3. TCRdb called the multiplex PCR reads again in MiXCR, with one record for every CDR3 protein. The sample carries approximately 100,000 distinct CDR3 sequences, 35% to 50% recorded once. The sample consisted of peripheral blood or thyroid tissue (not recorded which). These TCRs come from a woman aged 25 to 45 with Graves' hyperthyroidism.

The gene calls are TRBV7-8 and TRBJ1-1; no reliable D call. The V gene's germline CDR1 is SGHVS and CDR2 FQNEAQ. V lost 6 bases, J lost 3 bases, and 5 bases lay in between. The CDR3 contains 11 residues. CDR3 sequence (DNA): TGTGCCAGCAGTGTTGACACTGAAGCTTTCTTT. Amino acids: CASSVDTEAFF. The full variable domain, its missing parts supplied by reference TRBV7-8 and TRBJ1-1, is GAGVSQSPRYKVAKRGQDVALRCDPISGHVSLFWYQQALGQGPEFLTYFQNEAQLDKSGLPSDRFFAERPEGSVSTLKIQRTQQEDSAVYLCASSVDTEAFFGQGTRLTVV.

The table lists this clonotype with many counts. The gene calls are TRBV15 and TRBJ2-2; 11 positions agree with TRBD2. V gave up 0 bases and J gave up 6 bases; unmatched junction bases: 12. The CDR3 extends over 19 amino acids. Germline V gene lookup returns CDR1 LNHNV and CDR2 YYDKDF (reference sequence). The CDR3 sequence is CATSRDKGLAVAGSGELFF. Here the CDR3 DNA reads TGTGCCACCAGCAGAGATAAGGGACTAGCGGTCGCGGGGTCCGGGGAGCTGTTTTTT.

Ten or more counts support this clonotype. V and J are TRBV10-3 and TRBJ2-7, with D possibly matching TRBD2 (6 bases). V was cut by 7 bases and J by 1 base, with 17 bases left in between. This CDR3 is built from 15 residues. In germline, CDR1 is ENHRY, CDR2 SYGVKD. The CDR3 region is CAIKQASGPSYEQYF. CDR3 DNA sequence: TGTGCCATCAAACAGGCGAGCGGGCCTTCCTACGAGCAGTACTTC.

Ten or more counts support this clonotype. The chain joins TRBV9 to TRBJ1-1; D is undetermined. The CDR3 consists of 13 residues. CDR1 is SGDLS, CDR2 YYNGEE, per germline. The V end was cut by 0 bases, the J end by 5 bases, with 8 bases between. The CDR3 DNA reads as TGTGCCAGCAGCGTAGCGGGAAGTACTGAAGCTTTCTTT. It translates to CASSVAGSTEAFF.

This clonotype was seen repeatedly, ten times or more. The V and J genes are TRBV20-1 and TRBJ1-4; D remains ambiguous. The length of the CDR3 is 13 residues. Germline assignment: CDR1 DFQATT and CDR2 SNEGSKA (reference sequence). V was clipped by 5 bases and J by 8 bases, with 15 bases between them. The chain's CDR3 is CSAYGQTGEKLFF. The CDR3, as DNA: TGCAGTGCTTACGGTCAAACGGGAGAAAAACTGTTTTTT.

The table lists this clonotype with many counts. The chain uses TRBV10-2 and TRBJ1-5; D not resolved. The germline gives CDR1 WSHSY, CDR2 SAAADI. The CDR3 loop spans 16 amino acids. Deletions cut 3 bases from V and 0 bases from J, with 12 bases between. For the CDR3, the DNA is TGCGCCAGCAGTGAAGGACCCGTTTATAGCAATCAGCCCCAGCATTTT. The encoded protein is CASSEGPVYSNQPQHF.

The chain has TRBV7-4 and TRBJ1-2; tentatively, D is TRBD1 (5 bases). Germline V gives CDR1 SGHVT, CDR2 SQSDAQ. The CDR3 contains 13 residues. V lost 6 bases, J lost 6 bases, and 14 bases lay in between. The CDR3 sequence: CASRASGSDGYTF. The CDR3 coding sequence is TGTGCCAGCAGAGCATCAGGGTCTGATGGCTACACCTTC.

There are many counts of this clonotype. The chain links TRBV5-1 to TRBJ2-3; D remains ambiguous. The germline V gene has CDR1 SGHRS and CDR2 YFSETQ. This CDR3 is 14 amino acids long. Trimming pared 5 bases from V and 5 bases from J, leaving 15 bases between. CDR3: CASSVASPQDTQYF. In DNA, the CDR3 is TGCGCCAGCAGTGTAGCTAGTCCTCAAGATACGCAGTATTTT.

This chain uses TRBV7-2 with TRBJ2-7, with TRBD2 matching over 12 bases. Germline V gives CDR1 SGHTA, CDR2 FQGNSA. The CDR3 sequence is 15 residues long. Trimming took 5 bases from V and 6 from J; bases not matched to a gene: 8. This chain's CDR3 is CASSPRTSGTREQYF. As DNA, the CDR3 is TGTGCCAGCAGCCCACGGACTAGCGGGACACGCGAGCAGTACTTC.

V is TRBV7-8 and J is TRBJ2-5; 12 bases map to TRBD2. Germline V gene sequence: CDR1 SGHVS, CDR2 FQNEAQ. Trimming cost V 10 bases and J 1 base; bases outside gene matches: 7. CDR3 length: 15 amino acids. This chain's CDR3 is CATHRTSGTQETQYF. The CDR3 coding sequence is TGTGCCACCCATCGGACTAGCGGGACCCAAGAGACCCAGTACTTC.

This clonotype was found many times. The DNA of the CDR3 is TGTGCCAGCAGTGATCCGGACCTGGTTCTGGAGACCCAGTACTTC. Its translation is CASSDPDLVLETQYF. The V and J genes are TRBV6-5 and TRBJ2-5; the D is unclear. There are 15 residues in the CDR3. Deletions cut 5 bases from V and 5 bases from J, with 18 bases between. Germline CDR1 is MNHEY and CDR2 is SVGAGI.

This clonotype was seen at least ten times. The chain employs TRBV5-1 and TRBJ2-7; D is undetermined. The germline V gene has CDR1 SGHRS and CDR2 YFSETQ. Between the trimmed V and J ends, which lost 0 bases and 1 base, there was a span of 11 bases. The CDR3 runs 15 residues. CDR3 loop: CASSLGPVGSYEQYF. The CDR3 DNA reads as TGCGCCAGCAGCTTGGGTCCGGTGGGGTCCTACGAGCAGTACTTC.

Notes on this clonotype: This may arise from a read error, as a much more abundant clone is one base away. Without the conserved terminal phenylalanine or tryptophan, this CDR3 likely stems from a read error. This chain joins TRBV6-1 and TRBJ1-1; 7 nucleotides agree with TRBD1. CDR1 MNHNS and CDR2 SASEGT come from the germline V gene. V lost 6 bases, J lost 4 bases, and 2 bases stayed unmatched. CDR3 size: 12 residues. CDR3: CASRTGATEAFL. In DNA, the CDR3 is TGTGCCAGCAGAACAGGGGCCACTGAAGCTTTCCTT.

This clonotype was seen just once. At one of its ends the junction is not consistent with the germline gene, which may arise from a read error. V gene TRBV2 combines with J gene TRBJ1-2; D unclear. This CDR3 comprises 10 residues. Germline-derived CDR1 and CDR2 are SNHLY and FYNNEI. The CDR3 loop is CATSNYGYIF. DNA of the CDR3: TGTGCCACCAGTAACTATGGCTACATCTTC.

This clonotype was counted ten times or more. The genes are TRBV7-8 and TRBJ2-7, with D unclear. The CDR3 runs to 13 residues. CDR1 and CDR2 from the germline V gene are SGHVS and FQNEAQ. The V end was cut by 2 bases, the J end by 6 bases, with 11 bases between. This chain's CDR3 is CASSLWQTREQYF. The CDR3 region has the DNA TGTGCCAGCAGCTTATGGCAGACCCGCGAGCAGTACTTC.

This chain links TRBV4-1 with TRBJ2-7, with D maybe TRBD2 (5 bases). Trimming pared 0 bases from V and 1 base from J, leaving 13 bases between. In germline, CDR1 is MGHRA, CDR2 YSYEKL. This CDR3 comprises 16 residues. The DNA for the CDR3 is TGCGCCAGCAGCCAAGAAGGACGGGGTGGGTCCTACGAGCAGTACTTC. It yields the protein CASSQEGRGGSYEQYF.

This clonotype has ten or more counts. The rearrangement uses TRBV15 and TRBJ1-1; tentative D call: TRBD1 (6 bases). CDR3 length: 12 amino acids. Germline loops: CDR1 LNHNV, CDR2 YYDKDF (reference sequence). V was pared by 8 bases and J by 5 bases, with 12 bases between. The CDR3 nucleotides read TGTGCCACCGGGGGGGGCTGGACTGAAGCTTTCTTT. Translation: CATGGGWTEAFF.

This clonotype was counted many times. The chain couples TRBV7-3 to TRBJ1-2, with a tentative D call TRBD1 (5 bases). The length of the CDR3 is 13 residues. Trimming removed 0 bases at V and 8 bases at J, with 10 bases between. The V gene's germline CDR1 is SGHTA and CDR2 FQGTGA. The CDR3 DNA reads TGTGCCAGCAGCTTAACGGGGGGATGGGGCTACACCTTC. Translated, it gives CASSLTGGWGYTF.

The CDR3 DNA is TGCAGCGTTCGATGGGGGGCGACTAATGAAAAACTGTTTTTT. It specifies CSVRWGATNEKLFF. The gene calls are TRBV29-1 and TRBJ1-4, with D possibly matching TRBD1 (6 bases). V lost 5 bases and J 2 bases, leaving 12 bases between the germline ends. Germline V gene lookup returns CDR1 SQVTM and CDR2 ANQGSEA. The CDR3 has 14 residues.

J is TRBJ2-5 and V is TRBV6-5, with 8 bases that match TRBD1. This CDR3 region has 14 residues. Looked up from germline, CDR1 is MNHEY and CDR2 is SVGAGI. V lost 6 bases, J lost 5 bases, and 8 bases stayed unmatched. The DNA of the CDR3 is TGTGCCAGCAGCCAATGGACAGGGTCGGAGACCCAGTACTTC. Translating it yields CASSQWTGSETQYF.

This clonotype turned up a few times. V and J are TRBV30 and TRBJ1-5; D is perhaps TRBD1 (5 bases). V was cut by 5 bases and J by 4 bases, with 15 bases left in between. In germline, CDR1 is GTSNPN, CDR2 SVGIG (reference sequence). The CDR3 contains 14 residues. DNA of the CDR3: TGTGCCTGGGGGGACGGCGGAACTAATCAGCCCCAGCATTTT. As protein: CAWGDGGTNQPQHF.

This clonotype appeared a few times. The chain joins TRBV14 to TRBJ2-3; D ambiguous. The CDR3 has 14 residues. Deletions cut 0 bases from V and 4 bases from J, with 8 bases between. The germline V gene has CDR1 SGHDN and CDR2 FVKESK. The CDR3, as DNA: TGTGCCAGCAGCCAAGAAAATTGGCCAGATACGCAGTATTTT. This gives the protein CASSQENWPDTQYF.

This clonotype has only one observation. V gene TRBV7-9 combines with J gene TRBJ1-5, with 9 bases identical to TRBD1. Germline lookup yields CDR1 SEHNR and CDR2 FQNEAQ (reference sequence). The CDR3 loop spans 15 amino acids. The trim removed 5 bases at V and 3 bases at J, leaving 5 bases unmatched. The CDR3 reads CASSLGQGHNQPQHF. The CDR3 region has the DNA TGTGCCAGCAGCCTGGGACAGGGCCACAATCAGCCCCAGCATTTT.

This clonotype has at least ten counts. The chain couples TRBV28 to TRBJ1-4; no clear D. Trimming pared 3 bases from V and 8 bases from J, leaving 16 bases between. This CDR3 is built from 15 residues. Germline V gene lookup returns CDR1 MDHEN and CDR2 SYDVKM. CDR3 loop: CASSFSPMSGEKLFF. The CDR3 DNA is TGTGCCAGCAGTTTTTCTCCCATGTCGGGCGAAAAACTGTTTTTT.

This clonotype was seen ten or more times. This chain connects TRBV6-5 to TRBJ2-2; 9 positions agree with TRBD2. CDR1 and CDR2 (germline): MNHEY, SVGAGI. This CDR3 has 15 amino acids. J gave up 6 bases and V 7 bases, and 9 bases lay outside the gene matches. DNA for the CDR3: TGTGCCAGCACCCTGGCGGCGGGAGGGGCCGGGGAGCTGTTTTTT. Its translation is CASTLAAGGAGELFF.

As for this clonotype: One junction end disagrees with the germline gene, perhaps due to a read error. CDR3 coding DNA: TGTGCCAGCAGTGAAGATTCCGGGGTCCGGGGAGGCTACACTTTC. This sequence encodes CASSEDSGVRGGYTF. The V and J genes are TRBV2 and TRBJ1-2; D unclear. The CDR3 runs to 15 residues. Germline CDR1 and CDR2: SNHLY and FYNNEI.

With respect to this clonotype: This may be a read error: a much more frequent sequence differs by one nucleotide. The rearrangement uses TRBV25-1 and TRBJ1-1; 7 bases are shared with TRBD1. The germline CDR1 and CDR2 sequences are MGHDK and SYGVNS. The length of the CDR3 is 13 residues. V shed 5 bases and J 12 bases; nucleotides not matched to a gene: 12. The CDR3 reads CASSRDRASITFF. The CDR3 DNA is TGTGCCAGCAGTCGAGACAGGGCGTCTATCACTTTCTTT. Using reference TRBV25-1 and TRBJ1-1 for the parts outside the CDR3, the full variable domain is EADIYQTPRYLVIGTGKKITLECSQTMGHDKMYWYQQDPGMELHLIHYSYGVNSTEKGDLSSESTVSRIRTEHFPLTLESARPSHTSQYLCASSRDRASITFFGQGTRLTVV.

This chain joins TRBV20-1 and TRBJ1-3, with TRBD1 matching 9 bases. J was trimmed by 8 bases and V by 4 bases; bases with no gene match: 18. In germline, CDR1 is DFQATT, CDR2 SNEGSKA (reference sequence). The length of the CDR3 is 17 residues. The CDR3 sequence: CSATPTRTGAYGYTIYF. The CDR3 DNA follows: TGCAGTGCTACCCCCACCCGGACAGGGGCCTATGGCTACACCATATATTTT.

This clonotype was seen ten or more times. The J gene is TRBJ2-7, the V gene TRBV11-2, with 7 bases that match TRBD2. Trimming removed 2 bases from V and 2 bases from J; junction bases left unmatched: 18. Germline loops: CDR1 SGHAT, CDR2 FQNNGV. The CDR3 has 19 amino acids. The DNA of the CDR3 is TGTGCCAGCAGCTTACAGCAACGCCCTGGGGCGGGAGTCCCCTACGAGCAGTACTTC. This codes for CASSLQQRPGAGVPYEQYF. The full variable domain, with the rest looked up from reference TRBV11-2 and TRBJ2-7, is EAGVAQSPRYKIIEKRQSVAFWCNPISGHATLYWYQQILGQGPKLLIQFQNNGVVDDSQLPKDRFSAERLKGVDSTLKIQPAKLEDSAVYLCASSLQQRPGAGVPYEQYFGPGTRLTVT.

The CDR3 spells CASSGTWTGNKAFF. The DNA for the CDR3 is TGTGCCAGCAGCGGAACATGGACAGGAAATAAAGCTTTCTTT. The genes are TRBV3-1 and TRBJ1-1, with TRBD1 matching 7 bases. Unmatched junction bases numbered 12, after V lost 5 bases and J lost 9 bases. There are 14 residues in the CDR3. The germline gives CDR1 LGHDT, CDR2 YNNKEL (reference sequence).

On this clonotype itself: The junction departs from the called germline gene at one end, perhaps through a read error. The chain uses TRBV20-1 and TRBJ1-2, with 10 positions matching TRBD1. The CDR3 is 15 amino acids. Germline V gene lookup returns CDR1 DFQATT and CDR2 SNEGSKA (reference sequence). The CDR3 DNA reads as TGCAGTGCTGGAGATCCGAGACAGGGGGCCCATGGCTACACCTTC. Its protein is CSAGDPRQGAHGYTF.